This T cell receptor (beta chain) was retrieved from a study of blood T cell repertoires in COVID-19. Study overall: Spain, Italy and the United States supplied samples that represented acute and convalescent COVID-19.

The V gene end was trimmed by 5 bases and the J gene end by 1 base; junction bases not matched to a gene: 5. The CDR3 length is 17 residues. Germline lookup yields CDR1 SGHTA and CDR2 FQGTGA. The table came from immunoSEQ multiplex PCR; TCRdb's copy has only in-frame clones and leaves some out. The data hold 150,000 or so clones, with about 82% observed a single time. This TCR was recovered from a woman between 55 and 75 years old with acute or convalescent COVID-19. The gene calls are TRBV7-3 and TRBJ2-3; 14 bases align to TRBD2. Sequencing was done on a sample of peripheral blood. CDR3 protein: CASSAPGLAGGTDTQYF. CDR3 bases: TGTGCCAGCAGCGCCCCGGGACTAGCGGGGGGCACAGATACGCAGTATTTT.